A single sample is the source of the 2 T cell receptor beta chains below, sequenced in a study of cytomegalovirus exposure and HLA in healthy donors. Researchers ran the PCR with 60 Vbeta and 13 Jbeta primers. The protocol was immunoSEQ multiplex PCR, while the TCRdb copy is restricted to in-frame clones and leaves out a portion. This sample carries 200,000 to 250,000 clones, approximately 81% of them seen once, and the ten largest clones take around 8.6%. Sequenced material: PBMCs. These receptors were obtained from an older woman in good health and CMV-seropositive.

This clone is a singleton in its sample. V is TRBV7-9 and J is TRBJ1-2; unclear D gene. V lost 1 base and J lost 4, with 7 bases in between. In germline, CDR1 is SEHNR, CDR2 FQNEAQ (reference sequence). There are 13 residues in the CDR3. CDR3 in DNA: TGTGCCAGCAGCTTAGGCCAGTTCTATGGCTACACCTTC. It translates to CASSLGQFYGYTF.

This clone was picked up one time. The chain joins TRBV19 to TRBJ2-2; 7 positions agree with TRBD2. The CDR3 length is 16 residues. Trimming at V came to 4 bases and at J to 6 bases, leaving 11 bases not matched to a gene. The germline V gene encodes CDR1 LNHDA and CDR2 SQIVND (reference sequence). The CDR3 spells CASSTPGATSPGELFF. The CDR3 nucleotides are TGTGCCAGTAGTACCCCCGGCGCGACTAGCCCCGGGGAGCTGTTTTTT.